The clone carrying this T cell receptor (beta chain) was detected only a few times. Trimming took 4 bases from V and 0 from J; bases not matched to a gene: 5. Germline V CDR1 and CDR2: SNHLY, FYNNEI. The CDR3 covers 15 residues. This sample is drawn from a study of blood T cell repertoires in COVID-19. Repertoires were generated with immunoSEQ multiplex PCR, while TCRdb's copy carries only in-frame clones and drops some. This sample has about 250,000 clones, with roughly 85% found just once. Sequencing input: peripheral blood. The chain uses TRBV2 and TRBJ1-1; 7 nucleotides match TRBD1. This TCR came from a man aged 18-30 years with active or convalescent COVID-19. The CDR3 is CASSAGDSMNTEAFF. In DNA, the CDR3 is TGTGCCAGCAGTGCTGGGGACAGCATGAACACTGAAGCTTTCTTT.